Listed below are T cell receptor beta chains from one sample, sequenced in a study of blood T cell repertoires in COVID-19. The assay was immunoSEQ multiplex PCR, and TCRdb's table has in-frame clones only and misses some. The data show about 52,000 clones, with approximately 80% seen just once and about 9.9% held by the top ten. The sample consisted of peripheral blood. The receptors were gathered from a man older than 75 with COVID-19, enrolled during active disease. The CDR3 runs from the conserved cysteine through the conserved F or W. The D gene is left open where the match is weak. Only some rows state a clone size, as once, few, many or a class for expanded clones.

d_gene,abundance,j_gene,v_gene,CDR3aa,CDR3nt
TRBD2,.,TRBJ2-3,TRBV11-2,CASSSAGEGFSTDTQYF,TGTGCCAGCAGCTCGGCTGGGGAGGGGTTTAGCACAGATACGCAGTATTTT
.,.,TRBJ1-6,TRBV6-5,CASSSSRQPDSPLHF,TGTGCCAGCAGTTCCTCTCGACAGCCCGATTCACCCCTCCACTTT
TRBD1,.,TRBJ1-2,TRBV6-1,CASSEEGAGYTF,TGTGCCAGCAGTGAAGAGGGGGCTGGCTACACCTTC
.,.,TRBJ1-2,TRBV25-1,CASSVLAANYGYTF,TGTGCCAGCAGTGTCTTGGCGGCGAACTATGGCTACACCTTC
TRBD1,.,TRBJ1-2,TRBV7-8,CASSLALGQGNYGYTF,TGTGCCAGCAGCTTAGCCCTGGGACAGGGGAACTATGGCTACACCTTC
.,.,TRBJ1-2,TRBV6-5,CASSRGVDGYTF,TGTGCCAGCAGCCGGGGAGTGGATGGCTACACCTTC
TRBD1,.,TRBJ2-2,TRBV30,CAWSVGTGAGELFF,TGTGCCTGGAGTGTTGGGACAGGGGCCGGGGAGCTGTTTTTT
.,.,TRBJ1-3,TRBV6-6,CASSYSSSRGDTIYF,TGTGCCAGCAGTTACTCGAGCAGTCGCGGGGACACCATATATTTT
TRBD2,.,TRBJ2-1,TRBV6-2/TRBV6-3,CASSYTELAGLLRNEQFF,TGTGCCAGCAGTTACACAGAACTAGCGGGATTGCTTCGGAATGAGCAGTTCTTC
.,.,TRBJ2-1,TRBV5-8,CASSLAYMSSEQFF,TGTGCCAGCAGCTTGGCCTATATGTCGAGTGAGCAGTTCTTC
.,once,TRBJ2-5,TRBV9,CASSVEQGRGQETQYF,TGTGCCAGCAGCGTAGAGCAGGGGAGGGGGCAAGAGACCCAGTACTTC
TRBD1,.,TRBJ1-5,TRBV24-1,CATSDSGQGLSNQPQHF,TGTGCCACCAGTGATTCTGGACAGGGACTTAGCAATCAGCCCCAGCATTTT
TRBD2,.,TRBJ2-3,TRBV5-1,CASSLATTSGGPKPTDTQYF,TGCGCCAGCAGCTTGGCCACGACTAGCGGGGGGCCGAAACCCACAGATACGCAGTATTTT
TRBD1,.,TRBJ2-1,TRBV18,CASSPDRGSNYNEQFF,TGTGCCAGCTCACCGGACAGGGGAAGCAACTACAATGAGCAGTTCTTC
.,.,TRBJ1-6,TRBV27,CASSPRLMYNSPLHF,TGTGCCAGCAGTCCCCGACTCATGTATAATTCACCCCTCCACTTT
.,once,TRBJ1-1,TRBV18,CASSPGQAGSTEAFF,TGTGCCAGCTCACCAGGCCAAGCGGGGTCCACTGAAGCTTTCTTT
.,.,TRBJ2-6,TRBV6-2/TRBV6-3,CASSPRGSSGANVLTF,TGTGCCAGCAGCCCTAGGGGGAGCTCTGGGGCCAACGTCCTGACTTTC
TRBD2,.,TRBJ2-1,TRBV4-3,CASSQGSGWGGEQFF,TGCGCCAGCAGCCAAGGTAGCGGGTGGGGGGGTGAGCAGTTCTTC
.,.,TRBJ2-5,TRBV3-1/TRBV3-2,CASSQVKQFETQYF,TGTGCCAGCAGCCAAGTAAAACAGTTTGAGACCCAGTACTTC
TRBD2,once,TRBJ2-1,TRBV7-2,CASSYPTSGRSSYNEQFF,TGTGCCAGCAGCTACCCGACTAGCGGGAGGAGCTCCTACAATGAGCAGTTCTTC
TRBD1,few,TRBJ2-5,TRBV7-2,CASSSGRTGGGGETQYF,TGTGCCAGCAGCTCGGGGCGTACAGGGGGAGGTGGGGAGACCCAGTACTTC
.,.,TRBJ1-2,TRBV24-1,CATSDADFYGYTF,TGTGCCACCAGTGACGCGGATTTCTATGGCTACACCTTC
TRBD1,.,TRBJ1-6,TRBV6-5,CASSYGRGTYNSPLHF,TGTGCCAGCAGTTATGGCAGGGGGACTTATAATTCACCCCTCCACTTT
.,.,TRBJ2-5,TRBV12-3/TRBV12-4,CASRTRGGETQYF,TGTGCCAGCAGGACCAGGGGCGGGGAGACCCAGTACTTC
.,.,TRBJ2-1,TRBV29-1,CSVVPAGRYNEQFF,TGCAGCGTTGTTCCCGCGGGAAGGTACAATGAGCAGTTCTTC
TRBD1,.,TRBJ1-6,TRBV18,CASSDTGQGVWSPLHF,TGTGCCAGCTCCGACACGGGACAGGGGGTCTGGTCACCCCTCCACTTT
TRBD1,.,TRBJ1-1,TRBV19,CASRVGQLNTEAFF,TGTGCCAGTAGGGTGGGACAGTTGAACACTGAAGCTTTCTTT
.,.,TRBJ2-3,TRBV21-1,CASSRQGYPLGTDTQYF,TGTGCCAGCAGCCGCCAGGGCTACCCCCTTGGTACAGATACGCAGTATTTT